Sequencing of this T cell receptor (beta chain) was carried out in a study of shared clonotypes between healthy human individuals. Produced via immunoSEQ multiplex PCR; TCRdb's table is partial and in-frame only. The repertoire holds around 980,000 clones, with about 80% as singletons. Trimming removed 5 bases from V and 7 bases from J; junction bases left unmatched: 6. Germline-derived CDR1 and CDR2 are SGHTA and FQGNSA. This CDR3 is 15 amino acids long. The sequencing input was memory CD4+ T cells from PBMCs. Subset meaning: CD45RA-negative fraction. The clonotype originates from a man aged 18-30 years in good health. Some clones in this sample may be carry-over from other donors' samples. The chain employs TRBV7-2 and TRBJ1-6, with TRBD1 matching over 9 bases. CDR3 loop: CASSLQGAGNSPLHF. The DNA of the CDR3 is TGTGCCAGCAGCCTACAGGGGGCAGGCAATTCACCCCTCCACTTT.